This T cell receptor (beta chain) was retrieved from a study of molecular identifiers for immune sequencing clone quantification. General observations from the study: Identical barcode-sharing TCR molecules could lead to underestimated sizes for highly expanded clones. Detecting spiked Jurkat TCR RNA from one cell among about a million naive cells was reportedly possible. Under 1% of molecules in naive cells, but over 97% of effector molecules, belonged to clones above 20 RNA copies.

Bulk TCR library preparation followed previously described methods with listed TCR primers. TCRdb fed the PCR reads into MiXCR, producing one record per CDR3 protein. The top ten hold 0.78% of the sample, which has approximately 590,000 distinct CDR3 sequences, approximately 24% seen once. Worth noting for this clonotype: Its cognate antigen is unknown.

The CDR3 extends over 16 amino acids. Looked up from germline, CDR1 is SEHNR and CDR2 is FQNEAQ (reference sequence). V lost 2 bases, J lost 1 base, and 13 bases lay in between. Source material: naive CD8+ T cells from blood, with Jurkat cell RNA spiked in. Sample subset: FACS-sorted CD8+CD4-CCR7+CD45RA+ naive T cells. This receptor was obtained from a human donor in good health. Some libraries in this study had Jurkat cell RNA spiked in. The chain combines TRBV7-9 with TRBJ2-3; D call uncertain. Here the CDR3 reads CASSLWSDGRTDTQYF. DNA of the CDR3: TGTGCCAGCAGCTTATGGTCGGACGGTCGCACAGATACGCAGTATTTT.